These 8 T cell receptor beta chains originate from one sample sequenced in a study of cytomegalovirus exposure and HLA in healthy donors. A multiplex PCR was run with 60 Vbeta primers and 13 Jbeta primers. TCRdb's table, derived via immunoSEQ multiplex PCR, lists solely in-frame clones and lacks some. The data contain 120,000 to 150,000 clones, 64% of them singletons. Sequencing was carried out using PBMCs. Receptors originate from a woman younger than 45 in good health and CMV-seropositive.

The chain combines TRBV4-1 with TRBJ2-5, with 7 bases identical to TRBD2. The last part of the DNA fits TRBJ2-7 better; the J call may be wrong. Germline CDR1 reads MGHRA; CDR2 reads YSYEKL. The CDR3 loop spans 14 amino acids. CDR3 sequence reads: CASSRGGGSDEQYF. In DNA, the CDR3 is TGCGCCAGCAGCCGAGGTGGCGGGAGCGACGAGCAGTACTTC.

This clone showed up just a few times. The CDR3 DNA reads TGTGCCAGCAGTTACAGGACTAGCGGCACAGATACGCAGTATTTT. Residues: CASSYRTSGTDTQYF. The chain combines TRBV6-6 with TRBJ2-3; 9 bases line up with TRBD2. CDR1 and CDR2 from the germline V gene are MNHNY and SVGAGI (reference sequence). The CDR3 is 15 amino acids. J gave up 1 base and V 2 bases, and 1 base lay outside the gene matches.

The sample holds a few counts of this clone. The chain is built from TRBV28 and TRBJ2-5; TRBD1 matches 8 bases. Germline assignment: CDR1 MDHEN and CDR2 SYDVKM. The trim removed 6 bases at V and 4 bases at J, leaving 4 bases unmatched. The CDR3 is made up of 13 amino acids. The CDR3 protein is CASSRTGLETQYF. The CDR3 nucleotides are TGTGCCAGCAGCCGGACAGGGTTAGAGACCCAGTACTTC.

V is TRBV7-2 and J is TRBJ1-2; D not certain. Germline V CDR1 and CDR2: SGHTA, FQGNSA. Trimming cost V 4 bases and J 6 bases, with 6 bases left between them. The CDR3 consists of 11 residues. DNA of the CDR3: TGTGCCAGCAGCTCCATCCATGGCTACACCTTC. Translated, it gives CASSSIHGYTF.

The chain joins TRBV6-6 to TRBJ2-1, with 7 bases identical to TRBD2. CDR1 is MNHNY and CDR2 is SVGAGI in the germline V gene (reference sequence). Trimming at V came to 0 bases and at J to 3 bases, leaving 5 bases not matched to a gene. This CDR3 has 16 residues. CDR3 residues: CASSYSKRGDYNEQFF. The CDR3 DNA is TGTGCCAGCAGTTACTCCAAGCGGGGAGACTACAATGAGCAGTTCTTC.

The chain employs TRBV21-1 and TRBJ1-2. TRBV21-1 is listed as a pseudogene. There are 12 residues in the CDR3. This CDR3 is CASSNSGYGYTF. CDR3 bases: TGTGCCAGCAGCAACTCGGGATATGGCTACACCTTC.

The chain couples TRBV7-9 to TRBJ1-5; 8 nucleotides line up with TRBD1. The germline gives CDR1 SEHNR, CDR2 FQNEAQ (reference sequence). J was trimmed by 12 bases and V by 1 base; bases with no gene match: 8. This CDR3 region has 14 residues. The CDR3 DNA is TGTGCCAGCAGCTTAGGAGACAGGGGTGTGCGCCAGCATTTT. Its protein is CASSLGDRGVRQHF. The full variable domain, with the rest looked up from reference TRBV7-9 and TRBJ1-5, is DTGVSQNPRHKITKRGQNVTFRCDPISEHNRLYWYRQTLGQGPEFLTYFQNEAQLEKSRLLSDRFSAERPKGSFSTLEIQRTEQGDSAMYLCASSLGDRGVRQHFGDGTRLSIL.

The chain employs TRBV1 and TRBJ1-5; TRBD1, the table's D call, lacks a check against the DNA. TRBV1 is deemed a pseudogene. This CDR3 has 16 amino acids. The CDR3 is CTSSQLDREGNQPQHF. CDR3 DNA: TGCACCAGCAGCCAATTGGACAGGGAGGGCAATCAGCCCCAGCATTTT.